Sequencing of this T cell receptor (beta chain) was carried out in a study of blood T cell repertoires in COVID-19 (dated by TCRdb to about 2020). With regard to the full study: Samples from collaborators originated in the United States, Italy and Spain and spanned both the acute and convalescent phases of COVID-19. The repertoires were made available in a free public database intended to serve as a resource for research on the immune response to SARS-CoV-2. Samples came from the ongoing ImmuneRACE study (first 160 participants) plus 1,254 subjects from 6 global collaborators. Deeply sampled blood TCRbeta repertoires from subjects exposed to, actively infected with, or recovered from COVID-19 were included in the dataset. Where available, HLA class I and class II types were obtained from metadata supplied by the sample provider rather than from assay-based typing. A de-identified subject ID, COVID-19 status, age in years and sex were almost always included in the sample metadata. The material from the prospective study consisted of cDNA or gDNA derived from T cells, B-cell-depleted T cells, or PBMCs.

Notes on this clone: Its antigen remains unidentified. No qualities accompany the bases; no much larger clone lies one base away.

TCRbeta CDR3 regions were amplified from genomic DNA by means of the immunoSEQ Assay, a bias-controlled multiplex PCR. The original pipeline was this. Nucleated cell counts per sample were estimated from amplification of reference gene primers within the assay. To quantify the absolute abundance of each unique TCRbeta CDR3 rearrangement, sequence reads were collapsed and filtered. Productive Simpson clonality was computed per sample as the square root of Simpson's diversity index over productive rearrangements. TCRdb mirrors the immuneACCESS table, restricted to in-frame sequences. Some clones are absent from its copies; in checked studies, under half trace to an unresolved V gene, and the reason for the others is unknown. That table gives V, J and clone size, and the DNA gave D and trimming. The sample records roughly 14,000 clones, around 83% of which are singletons. The top ten constitute 20% to 25% of the sample.

Collaborating institutions collected whole blood in K2EDTA tubes following their own protocols. For TCRbeta analysis, collaborators shipped samples in one of three forms: frozen whole blood, isolated PBMCs, or DNA extracted from either of those sample types. Results and caveats for the whole study, not just this receptor: The amount of clinical and demographic metadata varied by source and participant and was provided uncurated.

V is clipped by 0 bases and J by 11 bases, and the sequence between their germline boundaries is 13 bases long. Taken from the germline V gene (reference sequence), the CDR1 and CDR2 loops are GTSNPN and SVGIG. The CDR3 has 12 amino acids, counting the end cysteine and phenylalanine. Only CDR3 DNA is held: 36 bases, read in frame from base 1. This sequence uses TRBV30 and TRBJ1-1, with TRBD1 tentatively as D gene (6 bases match). The specimen sequenced was peripheral blood. The source is a man aged 35-49 years with active or convalescent COVID-19. The CDR3 here reads CAWSVQGRMAFF. The DNA reads as follows: TGTGCCTGGAGTGTACAGGGCCGCATGGCTTTCTTT.